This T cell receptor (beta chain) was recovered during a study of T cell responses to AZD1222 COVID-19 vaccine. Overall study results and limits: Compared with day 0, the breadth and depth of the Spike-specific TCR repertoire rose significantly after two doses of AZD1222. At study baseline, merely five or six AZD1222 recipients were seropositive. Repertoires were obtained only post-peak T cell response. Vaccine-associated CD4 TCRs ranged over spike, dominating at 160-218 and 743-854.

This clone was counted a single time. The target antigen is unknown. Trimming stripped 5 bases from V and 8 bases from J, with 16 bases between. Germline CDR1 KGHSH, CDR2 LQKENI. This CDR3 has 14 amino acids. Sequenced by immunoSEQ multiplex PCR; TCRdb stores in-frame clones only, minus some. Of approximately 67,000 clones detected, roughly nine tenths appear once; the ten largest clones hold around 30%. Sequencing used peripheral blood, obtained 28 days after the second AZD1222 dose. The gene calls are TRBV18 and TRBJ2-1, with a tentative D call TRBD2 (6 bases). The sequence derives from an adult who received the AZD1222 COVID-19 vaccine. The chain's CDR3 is CASSSGERAHEQFF. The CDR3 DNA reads TGTGCCAGCTCATCGGGAGAGAGGGCCCATGAGCAGTTCTTC.